This T cell receptor beta chain derives from a study of T cell responses to AZD1222 COVID-19 vaccine. Study-wide results and limits: Donors in the cohort were predominantly white British and more often female, and clonal diversity was possibly underestimated. None of the repertoires were sampled until the peak T cell response had passed. The reported proportion of spike-specific TCRs targeting unmutated variant regions was nearly half.

Turning to this clone: Antigen unknown.

Sequencing was performed with immunoSEQ multiplex PCR; in TCRdb, only in-frame clones are kept and a portion is missing. The sample contains 56,000 or so clones, around nine tenths of which appear only once. Trimming removed 2 bases at V and 7 bases at J, with 12 bases between. The germline CDR1 and CDR2 sequences are MNHEY and SVGEGT. The CDR3 sequence is 15 residues long. The sequencing used peripheral blood, collected on day 0 of AZD1222 vaccination. This chain joins TRBV6-2 or TRBV6-3 and TRBJ1-6, with D unresolved. The source is an adult in good health. CDR3 in amino acids: CASSYVARGNSPLHF. In DNA form, the CDR3 reads TGTGCCAGCAGTTACGTCGCCCGAGGGAATTCACCCCTCCACTTT.